A single sample gave rise to the 2 T cell receptor beta chains below, sequenced in a study of T cell changes during pregnancy in multiple sclerosis. Sequencing was performed with immunoSEQ multiplex PCR; in TCRdb, only in-frame clones are kept and a portion is missing. The sample includes 90,000 to 120,000 clones, about 89% of them seen just once. The sample in question was peripheral blood, obtained after pregnancy. The receptors come from a female donor with multiple sclerosis, enrolled in a pregnancy study.

In its sample, this clone was seen once. V gene TRBV6-5 combines with J gene TRBJ2-7; TRBD1 matches at 8 bases. The CDR3 sequence is 14 residues long. CDR1 and CDR2 (germline): MNHEY, SVGAGI. The V and J ends lost 4 bases and 5 bases, in that order; junction bases with no gene match: 7. CDR3 sequence: CASSSWTGSDEQYF. The CDR3 nucleotides read TGTGCCAGCAGTTCATGGACAGGGTCGGACGAGCAGTACTTC.

The CDR3 spells CASSLGGEGQYF. The CDR3 DNA sequence: TGTGCCAGCAGCTTGGGTGGGGAGGGGCAGTACTTC. This chain joins TRBV5-6 and TRBJ2-7; 7 bases are shared with TRBD2. The CDR3 loop spans 12 amino acids. CDR1 is SGHDT, CDR2 YYEEEE, per germline. The V segment lost 0 bases and the J segment 9 bases; nucleotides outside the gene matches: 3.